This TCR beta chain was sequenced during a study of T cell changes during pregnancy in multiple sclerosis. The assay was immunoSEQ multiplex PCR, and TCRdb's table has in-frame clones only and misses some. The sample carries 49,000 or so clones, 80% to 95% recorded once. V lost 5 bases and J 4 bases, leaving 17 bases between the germline ends. The germline gives CDR1 MDHEN, CDR2 SYDVKM. The CDR3 has 15 residues. The chain employs TRBV28 and TRBJ1-2; D might be TRBD1 (6 bases). This sample comprised peripheral blood, obtained in the third trimester of pregnancy. The source is a female donor with multiple sclerosis, enrolled in a pregnancy study. The CDR3 spells CASSPIDRSAYGYTF. CDR3 coding DNA: TGTGCCAGCAGTCCTATTGACAGGTCTGCCTATGGCTACACCTTC.